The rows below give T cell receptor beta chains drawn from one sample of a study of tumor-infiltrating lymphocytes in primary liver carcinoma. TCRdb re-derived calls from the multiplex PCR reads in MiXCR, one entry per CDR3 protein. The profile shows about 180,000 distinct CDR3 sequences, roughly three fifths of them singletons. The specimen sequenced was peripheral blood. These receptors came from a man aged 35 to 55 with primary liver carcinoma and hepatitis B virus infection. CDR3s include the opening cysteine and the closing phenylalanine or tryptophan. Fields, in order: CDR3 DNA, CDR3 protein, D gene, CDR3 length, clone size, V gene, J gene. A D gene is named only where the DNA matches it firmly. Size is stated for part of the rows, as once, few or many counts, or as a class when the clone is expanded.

CDR3nt: TGTGCCAGCACAAGATGGAGGAATACGCAGTATTTT
CDR3aa: CASTRWRNTQYF
d_gene: NA
len: 12
abundance: NA
v_gene: TRBV5-6
j_gene: TRBJ2-3

CDR3nt: TGCAGCGTTGGGGGGATCGGCACAGATACGCAGTATTTT
CDR3aa: CSVGGIGTDTQYF
d_gene: NA
len: 13
abundance: many
v_gene: TRBV29-1
j_gene: TRBJ2-3

CDR3nt: TGTGCCAGCAGCCAATTCTGGACAGCCACCTACGAGCAGTACTTC
CDR3aa: CASSQFWTATYEQYF
d_gene: NA
len: 15
abundance: NA
v_gene: TRBV14
j_gene: TRBJ2-7

CDR3nt: TGTGCCAGCAGTTCGGGGGACTACTCCTACGAGCGGTACTTC
CDR3aa: CASSSGDYSYERYF
d_gene: TRBD2
len: 14
abundance: NA
v_gene: TRBV11-2
j_gene: TRBJ2-7

CDR3nt: TGTGCCAGCAGTCCCTCACTAGCCTACGAGCAGTACTTC
CDR3aa: CASSPSLAYEQYF
d_gene: NA
len: 13
abundance: NA
v_gene: TRBV6-1
j_gene: TRBJ2-7

CDR3nt: TGTGCCAGCAGCTTAGACAGTGCGGAGACCCAGTACTTC
CDR3aa: CASSLDSAETQYF
d_gene: NA
len: 13
abundance: many
v_gene: TRBV11-2
j_gene: TRBJ2-5

CDR3nt: TGTGCCAGCCCTAAAAGAGGGAAGAACACCGGGGAGCTGTTTTTT
CDR3aa: CASPKRGKNTGELFF
d_gene: NA
len: 15
abundance: NA
v_gene: TRBV7-8
j_gene: TRBJ2-2

CDR3nt: TGCAGCGTCTTGACTGAAAACACCGGGGAGCTGTTTTTT
CDR3aa: CSVLTENTGELFF
d_gene: NA
len: 13
abundance: NA
v_gene: TRBV29-1
j_gene: TRBJ2-2

CDR3nt: TGTGTCAGCAGTTTAAGGCAGCGGGGAGGGGATGAGCAGTTCTTC
CDR3aa: CVSSLRQRGGDEQFF
d_gene: TRBD2
len: 15
abundance: NA
v_gene: TRBV12-3/TRBV12-4
j_gene: TRBJ2-1

CDR3nt: TGTGTCAGCAGCTTATCTAGCACAGATACGCAGTATTTT
CDR3aa: CVSSLSSTDTQYF
d_gene: NA
len: 13
abundance: NA
v_gene: TRBV11-2
j_gene: TRBJ2-3

CDR3nt: TGTGCCAGCAGCCAAACCCCTTGGAGCCAAGAGACCCAGTACTTC
CDR3aa: CASSQTPWSQETQYF
d_gene: NA
len: 15
abundance: NA
v_gene: TRBV6-1
j_gene: TRBJ2-5

CDR3nt: TGTGCCAGCAGTGAACTTAGCGGCACACGGAGCATCTTC
CDR3aa: CASSELSGTRSIF
d_gene: NA
len: 13
abundance: NA
v_gene: TRBV6-1
j_gene: TRBJ2-1

CDR3nt: TGTGCCAGCAGTTTGTCCTCCGGGTCCGAAAAACTGTTTTTT
CDR3aa: CASSLSSGSEKLFF
d_gene: NA
len: 14
abundance: NA
v_gene: TRBV12-3/TRBV12-4
j_gene: TRBJ1-4

CDR3nt: TGTGCCATCAGTGAGGCAGGGGAGGGTTCACCCCCCCACTTC
CDR3aa: CAISEAGEGSPPHF
d_gene: NA
len: 14
abundance: NA
v_gene: TRBV10-3
j_gene: TRBJ2-7

CDR3nt: TGCGCCAGCAGCTTAGGAGGGGCAGCAGGCTACACCTTC
CDR3aa: CASSLGGAAGYTF
d_gene: NA
len: 13
abundance: NA
v_gene: TRBV5-1
j_gene: TRBJ1-2

CDR3nt: TGTGCCAGCAGCTTCCGACAGGGCTACGAGCAGTACTTC
CDR3aa: CASSFRQGYEQYF
d_gene: TRBD1
len: 13
abundance: many
v_gene: TRBV11-2
j_gene: TRBJ2-7

CDR3nt: TGCAGCGTTAAAGAGAACAGTGGATTAGGGACTGAAGCTTTCTTT
CDR3aa: CSVKENSGLGTEAFF
d_gene: NA
len: 15
abundance: few
v_gene: TRBV29-1
j_gene: TRBJ1-1